Each of the 10 T cell receptor beta chains below was sequenced from the same sample in a study of blood T cell repertoires in COVID-19. The protocol was immunoSEQ multiplex PCR, while the TCRdb copy is restricted to in-frame clones and leaves out a portion. The profile shows 150,000 to 200,000 clones, more than 70% of them singletons. Input material: peripheral blood. Receptor source: a man between 35 and 55 years old with active or convalescent COVID-19.

J is TRBJ1-3 and V is TRBV7-2; 8 bases are a match to TRBD1. The CDR3 is 16 amino acids. Trimming took 5 bases from V and 7 from J; bases not matched to a gene: 13. Germline V gives CDR1 SGHTA, CDR2 FQGNSA. The CDR3 region has the DNA TGTGCCAGCAGCGGCAGACCAGGGGGCGTAGGGAACACCATATATTTT. It encodes CASSGRPGGVGNTIYF.

On this clone itself: Distinct nucleotide sequences in the sample also encode this CDR3. V usage is TRBV13 and J usage is TRBJ1-5; no clear D gene. V was trimmed by 4 bases and J by 2 bases, leaving 3 bases between them. Germline CDR1 PRHDT, CDR2 FYEKMQ (reference sequence). This CDR3 is built from 12 residues. The CDR3 coding sequence is TGTGCCAGCAGCTCCGGCAATCAGCCCCAGCATTTT. It encodes CASSSGNQPQHF.

The J gene is TRBJ1-1, the V gene TRBV6-5, with 7 positions matching TRBD1. The CDR3 is 13 residues long. With V trimmed by 7 bases and J by 4 bases, 6 bases remained unmatched. Germline V gene lookup returns CDR1 MNHEY and CDR2 SVGAGI. DNA of the CDR3: TGTGCCAGCACACCAGGGGGGCTCACTGAAGCTTTCTTT. Protein product: CASTPGGLTEAFF.

The chain carries TRBV30 and TRBJ1-5; tentatively, D is TRBD1 (5 bases). Trimming left V 3 bases short and J 1 base short, with 16 bases between. CDR1 is GTSNPN, CDR2 SVGIG, per germline (reference sequence). The CDR3 spans 16 residues. CDR3 sequence: CAWSPIGGLSNQPQHF. The CDR3 nucleotides are TGTGCCTGGAGCCCAATCGGGGGTCTCAGCAATCAGCCCCAGCATTTT.

This clone was counted ten times or more. The J gene is TRBJ2-2, the V gene TRBV2; a weak D match, TRBD2 (7 bases). Per germline, CDR1 SNHLY and CDR2 FYNNEI. This CDR3 spans 16 amino acids. V lost 9 bases to trimming and J lost 2 bases, with 19 bases between them. CDR3 bases: TGTGCCAGTTCGATACAGGGACTAAAAAACACCGGGGAGCTGTTTTTT. Its translation: CASSIQGLKNTGELFF. The whole variable domain, filled in from reference TRBV2 and TRBJ2-2, reads EPEVTQTPSHQVTQMGQEVILRCVPISNHLYFYWYRQILGQKVEFLVSFYNNEISEKSEIFDDQFSVERPDGSNFTLKIRSTKLEDSAMYFCASSIQGLKNTGELFFGEGSRLTVL.

This chain links TRBV5-1 with TRBJ2-7; unclear D gene. The CDR3 has 14 residues. The germline V and J ends were trimmed by 4 bases and 0 bases, with 11 bases remaining between them. Germline CDR1 SGHRS, CDR2 YFSETQ. CDR3 residues: CASSRTSGSYEQYF. CDR3 DNA: TGCGCCAGCAGCCGAACTTCAGGCTCCTACGAGCAGTACTTC.

V and J are TRBV24-1 and TRBJ1-5; 8 nucleotides align to TRBD1. Looked up from germline, CDR1 is KGHDR and CDR2 is SFDVKD. The CDR3 covers 16 residues. The junction had 10 bases not matched to a gene; V was cut back by 4 bases and J by 6 bases. The CDR3 sequence: CATSDRTGTLSQPQHF. The CDR3 nucleotides read TGTGCCACCAGTGACAGGACAGGGACCCTCAGTCAGCCCCAGCATTTT.

The chain is built from TRBV7-9 and TRBJ1-6; D unclear. Trimming took 5 bases from V and 13 from J, leaving 12 bases between them. The CDR3 consists of 12 residues. Germline V CDR1 and CDR2: SEHNR, FQNEAQ (reference sequence). The CDR3 DNA sequence: TGTGCCAGCAGCCCGGTCGGGGAGCCCCTCCACTTT. It encodes CASSPVGEPLHF.

V gene TRBV4-1 combines with J gene TRBJ1-5; 7 nucleotides match TRBD1. The CDR3 is 16 residues long. Looked up from germline, CDR1 is MGHRA and CDR2 is YSYEKL. The V gene end was trimmed by 0 bases and the J gene end by 7 bases; junction bases not matched to a gene: 9. The CDR3 bases are TGCGCCAGCAGCCAAGAGGGCAGGGGGGCAAGGCAGCCCCAGCATTTT. Translation gives CASSQEGRGARQPQHF.

This clone was seen just once. The chain is built from TRBV5-1 and TRBJ1-3; D might be TRBD1 (6 bases). V was pared by 4 bases and J by 4 bases, with 15 bases between. Germline CDR1 is SGHRS and CDR2 is YFSETQ. The length of the CDR3 is 15 residues. DNA of the CDR3: TGCGCCAGCAGCCCCGGACAGCTCGGAGGAAACACCATATATTTT. Translated: CASSPGQLGGNTIYF.